The 5 T cell receptor beta chains in this list originate from one sample, sequenced in a study of blood T cell repertoires in COVID-19. TCRdb's copy holds only in-frame clones and misses some; the assay was immunoSEQ multiplex PCR. Among under 300,000 clones listed, around 86% were seen once. Sequenced input: peripheral blood. The receptors derive from a man aged 45-60 years with acute or convalescent COVID-19.

CDR3 DNA: TGTGCCAGCAGTTCCCAGGGGGCCCAGCCCCAGCATTTT. Its translation is CASSSQGAQPQHF. The gene calls are TRBV6-6 and TRBJ1-5; TRBD1 agrees at 8 bases. After removal of 4 bases from V and 7 bases from J, the junction contained 3 bases not matched to a gene. CDR3 length: 13 amino acids. The germline V gene encodes CDR1 MNHNY and CDR2 SVGAGI (reference sequence).

The rearrangement links TRBV5-1 to TRBJ2-1; no clear D gene. The CDR3 covers 14 residues. Between the trimmed V and J ends, which lost 3 bases and 0 bases, there was a span of 7 bases. Germline V gene lookup returns CDR1 SGHRS and CDR2 YFSETQ. CDR3 residues: CASSSVSSYNEQFF. In DNA, the CDR3 is TGCGCCAGCAGCTCCGTCAGCTCCTACAATGAGCAGTTCTTC.

In its sample, this clone was seen once. This chain joins TRBV2 and TRBJ1-6, with 7 bases that match TRBD1. Germline CDR1 SNHLY, CDR2 FYNNEI. This CDR3 region has 13 residues. The ends lost 9 bases at V and 7 bases at J; junction bases unmatched: 6. CDR3 sequence (DNA): TGTGCCAGTGGGACAGAAGCCAATTCACCCCTCCACTTT. Translation gives CASGTEANSPLHF.

The chain carries TRBV7-2 and TRBJ2-5; D might be TRBD1 (5 bases). The V gene's germline CDR1 is SGHTA and CDR2 FQGNSA. The germline V and J ends were trimmed by 5 bases and 4 bases, with 14 bases remaining between them. The CDR3 covers 14 residues. The DNA for the CDR3 is TGTGCCAGCAGCCGCCACAGGACCCTAGAGACCCAGTACTTC. Translation gives CASSRHRTLETQYF. Full variable domain (remainder filled in from reference TRBV7-2 and TRBJ2-5): GAGVSQSPSNKVTEKGKDVELRCDPISGHTALYWYRQSLGQGLEFLIYFQGNSAPDKSGLPSDRFSAERTGGSVSTLTIQRTQQEDSAVYLCASSRHRTLETQYFGPGTRLLVL.

This sequence joins TRBV27 and TRBJ1-2; 8 nucleotides match TRBD1. The V and J ends lost 0 bases and 5 bases, in that order; junction bases with no gene match: 11. CDR1 MNHEY and CDR2 SMNVEV come from the germline V gene (reference sequence). This CDR3 contains 17 residues. CDR3 amino acids: CASSLSLQGVAFYGYTF. The CDR3 DNA reads TGTGCCAGCAGTTTATCCCTACAGGGGGTGGCTTTTTATGGCTACACCTTC.